The 25 T cell receptor beta chains below all came from one sample that was sequenced in a study of T-cell memory formation after mild COVID-19. TCRdb re-called the 5' RACE reads through MiXCR, storing one row per CDR3 protein. The sample contains about 410,000 distinct CDR3 sequences, 18% of which appear only once. The sample consisted of PBMCs or a T cell subset sorted from them (not recorded which). These TCRs come from a man aged 18 to 29 who had mild COVID-19 (a few samples of this study predate the infection). Cell type and time point are not known.

The chain joins TRBV3-1 to TRBJ2-1, with D hard to call. The CDR3 is 13 residues long. In germline, CDR1 is LGHDT, CDR2 YNNKEL (reference sequence). Trimming left V 1 base short and J 3 bases short, with 4 bases between. As DNA, the CDR3 is TGTGCCAGCAGCCAAGCCCGCTACAATGAGCAGTTCTTC. Residues: CASSQARYNEQFF.

In its sample, this clonotype was seen a few times. V is TRBV27 and J is TRBJ1-6; D might be TRBD1 (6 bases). Germline values: CDR1 MNHEY, CDR2 SMNVEV (reference sequence). The germline V and J ends were trimmed by 5 bases and 0 bases, with 23 bases remaining between them. This CDR3 contains 20 residues. This CDR3 is CASSLIRDTPLSSYNSPLHF. The CDR3, as DNA: TGTGCCAGCAGTCTAATCCGGGACACTCCTTTAAGCTCCTATAATTCACCCCTCCACTTT.

The chain is built from TRBV4-2 and TRBJ2-1; 9 bases map to TRBD2. J was trimmed by 3 bases and V by 4 bases; bases with no gene match: 7. Per the germline V gene, CDR1 is LGHNA and CDR2 is YNFKEQ. The CDR3 is made up of 16 amino acids. The CDR3 DNA is TGTGCCAGCAGCCCGCCTGCGGGGGGGTTCTACAATGAGCAGTTCTTC. It specifies CASSPPAGGFYNEQFF.

This clonotype was seen only a few times. The CDR3 is CASSPGSSPPYEQYF. The CDR3 DNA is TGTGCCAGCAGCCCGGGCTCAAGCCCTCCCTACGAGCAGTACTTC. This chain connects TRBV7-9 to TRBJ2-7; D gene uncertain. V was shortened by 5 bases and J by 2 bases, with 16 bases between the two germline ends. CDR1 and CDR2 (germline): SEHNR, FQNEAQ (reference sequence). The CDR3 consists of 15 residues. The entire variable domain, with the rest obtained from reference TRBV7-9 and TRBJ2-7, is as follows: DTGVSQNPRHKITKRGQNVTFRCDPISEHNRLYWYRQTLGQGPEFLTYFQNEAQLEKSRLLSDRFSAERPKGSFSTLEIQRTEQGDSAMYLCASSPGSSPPYEQYFGPGTRLTVT.

This chain links TRBV9 with TRBJ1-3; D is possibly TRBD1 (6 bases). Germline V CDR1 and CDR2: SGDLS, YYNGEE. The CDR3 length is 15 residues. V gave up 3 bases and J gave up 10 bases, with 20 bases separating them. The CDR3 region has the DNA TGTGCCAGCAGCGGATCTTCGCGGGGGCTGGGGACCATATATTTT. This codes for CASSGSSRGLGTIYF.

CDR3 sequence: CASSPETPNQPQHF. CDR3 DNA: TGTGCCAGCTCACCGGAGACACCAAATCAGCCCCAGCATTTT. The V and J genes are TRBV18 and TRBJ1-5; no clear D. V was trimmed by 3 bases and J by 4 bases, leaving 10 bases between them. The CDR3 consists of 14 residues. Germline V gene lookup returns CDR1 KGHSH and CDR2 LQKENI.

This clonotype has a handful of counts. The rearrangement links TRBV6-6 to TRBJ2-3, with D hard to call. Trimming left V 7 bases short and J 1 base short, with 18 bases between. CDR3 length: 16 amino acids. The V gene's germline CDR1 is MNHNY and CDR2 SVGAGI (reference sequence). CDR3 loop: CASTAIISDGTDTQYF. For the CDR3, the DNA is TGTGCCAGCACCGCGATAATCTCGGACGGCACAGATACGCAGTATTTT.

The chain couples TRBV11-2 to TRBJ2-3; either TRBD1 or TRBD2 may supply D (5 bases each). Per germline, CDR1 SGHAT and CDR2 FQNNGV. Trimming shortened V by 0 bases and J by 14 bases, and 18 bases separated the two germline ends. This CDR3 has 14 residues. CDR3 in DNA: TGTGCCAGCAGCTTAGAAGATCATCCGGGGCCGGGGTATTTT. Protein sequence: CASSLEDHPGPGYF.

The chain links TRBV5-6 to TRBJ2-7; D ambiguous. CDR1 and CDR2 from the germline V gene are SGHDT and YYEEEE. Trimming stripped 3 bases from V and 7 bases from J, with 20 bases between. This CDR3 spans 15 amino acids. This chain's CDR3 is CASSSQLLQLWEQYV. CDR3 in DNA: TGTGCCAGCAGCTCGCAACTATTGCAGTTGTGGGAGCAGTACGTC.

J is TRBJ2-3 and V is TRBV7-3; a weak D match, TRBD2 (7 bases). V was trimmed by 8 bases and J by 5 bases, leaving 17 bases between them. Germline V CDR1 and CDR2: SGHTA, FQGTGA. This CDR3 contains 14 residues. CDR3 sequence reads: CASSGGPNRDTQYF. The CDR3 bases are TGTGCCAGCTCCGGGGGGCCTAACAGAGATACGCAGTATTTT.

The genes are TRBV2 and TRBJ2-3; 8 bases agree with TRBD1. Germline CDR1 is SNHLY and CDR2 is FYNNEI. There are 15 residues in the CDR3. After removal of 6 bases from V and 4 bases from J, the junction contained 9 bases not matched to a gene. In DNA, the CDR3 is TGTGCCAGCAGCCCGGACAGGGTAGGGGCAGATACGCAGTATTTT. Protein product: CASSPDRVGADTQYF.

The chain links TRBV12-5 to TRBJ2-7, with 7 bases matching TRBD1. Germline CDR1 LGHNT, CDR2 FRNRAP. CDR3 size: 18 residues. CDR3: CASGQRNRGSPTSYEQYV. As DNA, the CDR3 is TGTGCTAGTGGTCAACGGAACAGGGGCTCCCCCACGTCCTACGAGCAGTACGTA.

This clonotype was detected only a few times. The J gene is TRBJ2-3, the V gene TRBV6-4; D gene uncertain. The CDR3 runs 13 residues. CDR1 is MRHNA and CDR2 is SNTAGT in the germline V gene. V was trimmed by 6 bases and J by 7 bases, leaving 14 bases between them. The CDR3 here is CASSPASSNTQYF. The CDR3 DNA follows: TGTGCCAGCAGCCCCGCTTCTTCTAATACGCAGTATTTT.

This clonotype was recorded many times. For the CDR3, the DNA is TGCGCCAGCAGCTTGGAACAGGGGGTAACAGATACGCAGTATTTT. Its protein is CASSLEQGVTDTQYF. The V and J genes are TRBV5-1 and TRBJ2-3; 8 bases map to TRBD1. The V segment lost 0 bases and the J segment 3 bases; nucleotides outside the gene matches: 3. This CDR3 spans 15 amino acids. CDR1 and CDR2 (germline): SGHRS, YFSETQ.

The table lists this clonotype with many counts. V and J are TRBV12-3 or TRBV12-4 and TRBJ2-7; 7 positions agree with TRBD1. The CDR3 runs to 14 residues. With V trimmed by 4 bases and J by 2 bases, 5 bases remained unmatched. CDR3 bases: TGTGCCAGCAGTTCCGGGACAGACCCCTACGAGCAGTACTTC. Residues: CASSSGTDPYEQYF.

In its sample, this clonotype was seen a few times. This chain uses TRBV5-1 with TRBJ2-1; possible D gene TRBD1, 5 bases. In germline, CDR1 is SGHRS, CDR2 YFSETQ. The V end was cut by 3 bases, the J end by 8 bases, with 9 bases between. This CDR3 region has 12 residues. CDR3 residues: CASSSSGHEQFF. CDR3 sequence (DNA): TGCGCCAGCAGCTCCTCAGGGCATGAGCAGTTCTTC.

V usage is TRBV9 and J usage is TRBJ2-1, with D possibly matching TRBD2 (5 bases). Germline CDR1 reads SGDLS; CDR2 reads YYNGEE. This CDR3 is 15 amino acids long. Between the trimmed V and J ends, which lost 0 bases and 7 bases, there was a span of 14 bases. CDR3 amino acids: CASSVEGVPGNEQFF. The CDR3 bases are TGTGCCAGCAGCGTAGAGGGAGTCCCGGGTAATGAGCAGTTCTTC.

This clonotype was seen a few times. The chain has TRBV3-1 and TRBJ2-5; possibly TRBD1 for D (5 bases). The CDR3 has 11 amino acids. Trimming removed 5 bases at V and 7 bases at J, with 8 bases between. Germline V gene lookup returns CDR1 LGHDT and CDR2 YNNKEL (reference sequence). For the CDR3, the DNA is TGTGCCAGCAGCTCCCAGGGGACCCAGTACTTC. Encoded protein: CASSSQGTQYF.

The chain links TRBV7-6 to TRBJ2-3; D is possibly TRBD1 (6 bases). This CDR3 spans 18 amino acids. Germline CDR1 and CDR2: SGHVS and FNYEAQ. Between the trimmed V and J ends, which lost 5 bases and 1 base, there was a span of 22 bases. The CDR3 DNA sequence: TGTGCCAGCAGCCCCACAGGGTATTACAGCCGAGGCACAGATACGCAGTATTTT. Translation: CASSPTGYYSRGTDTQYF.

This rearrangement joins TRBV6-5 to TRBJ1-5; D ambiguous. The germline CDR1 and CDR2 sequences are MNHEY and SVGAGI. The CDR3 is made up of 14 amino acids. The V gene lost 2 bases and the J gene lost 5 bases, with 10 bases spanning the gap. The CDR3: CASSYQAGDQPQHF. In nucleotides, the CDR3 is TGTGCCAGCAGTTACCAGGCAGGAGATCAGCCCCAGCATTTT.

The J gene is TRBJ1-2, the V gene TRBV11-2; D ambiguous. In germline, CDR1 is SGHAT, CDR2 FQNNGV. Trimming left V 5 bases short and J 5 bases short, with 12 bases between. The CDR3 is made up of 13 amino acids. CDR3 DNA: TGTGCCAGCAGCCTCCCGGAAGAGTATGGCTACACCTTC. Translation gives CASSLPEEYGYTF. The variable domain in full, completed from reference TRBV11-2 and TRBJ1-2, reads EAGVAQSPRYKIIEKRQSVAFWCNPISGHATLYWYQQILGQGPKLLIQFQNNGVVDDSQLPKDRFSAERLKGVDSTLKIQPAKLEDSAVYLCASSLPEEYGYTFGSGTRLTVV.

The chain has TRBV6-5 and TRBJ2-5, with 10 bases lining up with TRBD2. J lost 5 bases, V lost 9 bases, and 12 bases had no gene match. This CDR3 region has 15 residues. Germline V gene data show CDR1 as MNHEY and CDR2 as SVGAGI. CDR3 in DNA: TGTGCCAGTTGGCCTAGCGGGGGCCCGGGGGAGACCCAGTACTTC. Amino acid sequence: CASWPSGGPGETQYF.

The chain combines TRBV5-1 with TRBJ1-5; perhaps TRBD1 as D (5 bases). The germline V gene encodes CDR1 SGHRS and CDR2 YFSETQ. There are 12 residues in the CDR3. The V and J ends lost 5 bases and 8 bases respectively, with 11 bases between them. CDR3 nucleotides: TGCGCCAGCAGGAAGGGGAATGAGCCCCAGCATTTT. As protein: CASRKGNEPQHF.

The chain has TRBV28 and TRBJ1-5; no definite D call. With 5 bases removed from V and 2 bases from J, the gap between germline ends came to 10 bases. Germline V gives CDR1 MDHEN, CDR2 SYDVKM. The CDR3 sequence is 14 residues long. The CDR3 bases are TGTGCCAGCAGTCTCCCTATAGGCAATCAGCCCCAGCATTTT. This encodes CASSLPIGNQPQHF.

This clonotype came up a few times. The chain combines TRBV3-1 with TRBJ2-2, with TRBD1 as a possible D gene (6 bases). The CDR3 length is 14 residues. V was clipped by 1 base and J by 8 bases, with 11 bases between them. Germline lookup yields CDR1 LGHDT and CDR2 YNNKEL (reference sequence). In nucleotides, the CDR3 is TGTGCCAGCAGCCAAGGTACCGGGACAGGGGAGCTGTTTTTT. This codes for CASSQGTGTGELFF.